The 30 T cell receptor beta chains below come from one sample, sequenced in a study of blood T cell repertoires in COVID-19. Generated by immunoSEQ multiplex PCR, the TCRdb table keeps only in-frame clones and is missing some. The data hold around 50,000 clones, with about 81% observed a single time. Sequences were obtained from peripheral blood. The receptor set was obtained from an older woman with acute or convalescent COVID-19.

The V call is TRBV5-6, the J call TRBJ2-7; unclear D gene. The CDR3 totals 12 residues. Per the germline V gene, CDR1 is SGHDT and CDR2 is YYEEEE. The V end was cut by 4 bases, the J end by 1 base, with 6 bases between. This chain's CDR3 is CASSPGSYEQYF. The CDR3 DNA reads as TGTGCCAGCAGCCCCGGGTCCTACGAGCAGTACTTC.

This clone has only one observation. The chain joins TRBV7-9 to TRBJ1-5; 7 bases are a match to TRBD1. CDR1 is SEHNR and CDR2 is FQNEAQ in the germline V gene (reference sequence). The CDR3 covers 14 residues. V was pared by 5 bases and J by 4 bases, with 5 bases of the junction left unmatched. In DNA form, the CDR3 reads TGTGCCAGCAGCGGACCGACAGGGAATCAGCCCCAGCATTTT. This codes for CASSGPTGNQPQHF. Using reference TRBV7-9 and TRBJ1-5 for the parts outside the CDR3, the full variable domain is DTGVSQNPRHKITKRGQNVTFRCDPISEHNRLYWYRQTLGQGPEFLTYFQNEAQLEKSRLLSDRFSAERPKGSFSTLEIQRTEQGDSAMYLCASSGPTGNQPQHFGDGTRLSIL.

The chain joins TRBV5-1 to TRBJ2-3, with 8 bases identical to TRBD2. V was clipped by 4 bases and J by 0 bases; unmatched bases: 13. The CDR3 length is 18 residues. The V gene's germline CDR1 is SGHRS and CDR2 YFSETQ. The CDR3 sequence is CASSLAVSGEGSTDTQYF. The CDR3 nucleotides read TGCGCCAGCAGCCTCGCTGTTAGCGGGGAAGGGAGCACAGATACGCAGTATTTT. Full variable domain (rest looked up from reference TRBV5-1 and TRBJ2-3): KAGVTQTPRYLIKTRGQQVTLSCSPISGHRSVSWYQQTPGQGLQFLFEYFSETQRNKGNFPGRFSGRQFSNSRSEMNVSTLELGDSALYLCASSLAVSGEGSTDTQYFGPGTRLTVL.

The chain is built from TRBV7-2 and TRBJ2-7; weak D call: TRBD2 (8 bases). This CDR3 region has 15 residues. The V gene lost 3 bases and the J gene lost 2 bases, with 14 bases spanning the gap. The V gene's germline CDR1 is SGHTA and CDR2 FQGNSA. The CDR3 sequence is CASSFLAGQTYEQYF. The CDR3 DNA follows: TGTGCCAGCAGCTTCTTAGCGGGACAGACCTACGAGCAGTACTTC.

This chain links TRBV11-3 with TRBJ1-1; D perhaps matches TRBD1 (5 bases). The germline V gene encodes CDR1 SGHNT and CDR2 YENEEA. The V and J ends lost 7 bases and 3 bases respectively, with 15 bases between them. The CDR3 is 14 residues long. The CDR3 protein is CASISSRGDTEAFF. CDR3 DNA: TGTGCCAGCATTAGCTCCCGGGGGGACACTGAAGCTTTCTTT.

The rearrangement joins TRBV19 to TRBJ2-7; D is uncertain. The length of the CDR3 is 14 residues. Deletions cut 2 bases from V and 0 bases from J, with 8 bases between. Germline V CDR1 and CDR2: LNHDA, SQIVND (reference sequence). The CDR3 DNA reads TGTGCCAGTAGTATATTGGGCAACTCCTACGAGCAGTACTTC. Amino acid sequence: CASSILGNSYEQYF.

The chain couples TRBV6-5 to TRBJ1-2; no definite D call. V was shortened by 2 bases and J by 6 bases, with 13 bases between the two germline ends. Germline V gene lookup returns CDR1 MNHEY and CDR2 SVGAGI. The CDR3 has 14 amino acids. This CDR3 reads CASSYGWGDNGYTF. CDR3 sequence (DNA): TGTGCCAGCAGTTACGGGTGGGGAGACAATGGCTACACCTTC.

The genes are TRBV2 and TRBJ2-7; possibly TRBD1 for D (5 bases). The ends were cut back, 1 base at V and 2 bases at J, with 9 bases in the middle. Germline V lookup: CDR1 SNHLY, CDR2 FYNNEI. CDR3 length: 14 residues. The DNA for the CDR3 is TGTGCCAGCAGTGAAGATAAGGGGCCCTACGAGCAGTACTTC. This sequence encodes CASSEDKGPYEQYF. The full variable domain, with the rest looked up from reference TRBV2 and TRBJ2-7, is EPEVTQTPSHQVTQMGQEVILRCVPISNHLYFYWYRQILGQKVEFLVSFYNNEISEKSEIFDDQFSVERPDGSNFTLKIRSTKLEDSAMYFCASSEDKGPYEQYFGPGTRLTVT.

This chain joins TRBV19 and TRBJ2-1, with 14 bases that match TRBD2. The trim removed 9 bases at V and 6 bases at J, leaving 7 bases unmatched. Germline CDR1 and CDR2: LNHDA and SQIVND (reference sequence). CDR3 length: 15 residues. The CDR3 here is CASRLAGGQGNEQFF. The CDR3 DNA reads TGTGCCAGCAGACTAGCGGGGGGGCAAGGCAATGAGCAGTTCTTC. Based on the CDR3 plus reference TRBV19 and TRBJ2-1, the full variable domain is DGGITQSPKYLFRKEGQNVTLSCEQNLNHDAMYWYRQDPGQGLRLIYYSQIVNDFQKGDIAEGYSVSREKKESFPLTVTSAQKNPTAFYLCASRLAGGQGNEQFFGPGTRLTVL.

The genes are TRBV14 and TRBJ2-2, with D possibly TRBD1 on 6 matching bases. The germline V gene encodes CDR1 SGHDN and CDR2 FVKESK. This CDR3 is 18 amino acids long. V lost 0 bases to trimming and J lost 1 base, with 15 bases between them. Written as DNA, the CDR3 is TGTGCCAGCAGCCAAGATCAAGTCGGGACAATGAACACCGGGGAGCTGTTTTTT. The encoded protein is CASSQDQVGTMNTGELFF.

The rearrangement uses TRBV14 and TRBJ2-1; 7 nucleotides align to TRBD2. Germline V gene lookup returns CDR1 SGHDN and CDR2 FVKESK. The CDR3 covers 17 residues. Trimming took 4 bases from V and 2 from J; bases not matched to a gene: 11. CDR3 amino acids: CASSPHREVRTYNEQFF. The CDR3, as DNA: TGTGCCAGCAGCCCCCATCGGGAGGTGAGGACCTACAATGAGCAGTTCTTC.

This clone appeared a single time. This sequence joins TRBV27 and TRBJ2-3; 9 nucleotides line up with TRBD2. Germline trimming cut 6 bases from V and 6 bases from J; bases unmatched to any gene: 7. Germline lookup yields CDR1 MNHEY and CDR2 SMNVEV (reference sequence). This CDR3 region has 14 residues. The CDR3 DNA reads as TGTGCCAGCAGCCTGGGACTAGCATCCGATACGCAGTATTTT. This gives the protein CASSLGLASDTQYF.

The chain links TRBV29-1 to TRBJ2-5, with D unclear. The CDR3 is 12 residues long. The germline CDR1 and CDR2 sequences are SQVTM and ANQGSEA. V lost 4 bases and J 5 bases, leaving 11 bases between the germline ends. CDR3 amino acids: CSVVRHGETQYF. The CDR3 nucleotides are TGCAGCGTTGTCAGGCACGGCGAGACCCAGTACTTC.

V usage is TRBV3-1 (or the pseudogene TRBV3-2) and J usage is TRBJ1-1; D gene ambiguous. The CDR3 consists of 12 residues. Germline V lookup: CDR1 LGHDT, CDR2 YNNKEL (reference sequence). V was clipped by 5 bases and J by 1 base, with 5 bases between them. The CDR3 DNA is TGTGCCAGCAGCTACAGGAACACTGAAGCTTTCTTT. Translation gives CASSYRNTEAFF.

The chain employs TRBV5-6 and TRBJ1-2, with a weak D call TRBD1 (6 bases). Per the germline V gene, CDR1 is SGHDT and CDR2 is YYEEEE. The germline V and J ends were trimmed by 4 bases and 3 bases, with 13 bases remaining between them. This CDR3 has 14 amino acids. The CDR3 DNA follows: TGTGCCAGCAGCCCCTACTCAGGGGACTATGGCTACACCTTC. Translation gives CASSPYSGDYGYTF.

V is TRBV10-2 and J is TRBJ2-3, with D perhaps matching TRBD2 (6 bases). Per germline, CDR1 WSHSY and CDR2 SAAADI. The CDR3 covers 17 residues. V lost 0 bases, J lost 6 bases, and 19 bases lay in between. CDR3 DNA: TGCGCCAGCAGTGAGTCGGTATCTAGCGCCTTCCCCGATACGCAGTATTTT. Translation: CASSESVSSAFPDTQYF.

The V gene is TRBV5-4, the J gene TRBJ1-2; 7 bases map to TRBD1. V lost 2 bases and J lost 7; bases outside the gene matches: 8. The CDR3 has 14 residues. The germline CDR1 and CDR2 sequences are SGHNT and YYREEE (reference sequence). CDR3 nucleotide sequence: TGTGCCAGCAGCTTCGGACAGGAGTCTGGTGGCTACACCTTC. Its translation is CASSFGQESGGYTF.

This clone was detected only a few times. The chain combines TRBV30 with TRBJ1-5; 7 bases are a match to TRBD1. This CDR3 is 17 amino acids long. The ends lost 2 bases at V and 0 bases at J; junction bases unmatched: 10. The germline V gene encodes CDR1 GTSNPN and CDR2 SVGIG (reference sequence). The CDR3: CAWSYGDSPYSNQPQHF. Written as DNA, the CDR3 is TGTGCCTGGAGTTATGGGGACAGCCCTTATAGCAATCAGCCCCAGCATTTT.

The gene calls are TRBV7-2 and TRBJ1-2, with 8 bases fitting TRBD1. J was trimmed by 7 bases and V by 4 bases; bases with no gene match: 17. The CDR3 is 17 residues long. CDR1 is SGHTA and CDR2 is FQGNSA in the germline V gene. Here the CDR3 DNA reads TGTGCCAGCAGCTCACAGATGGGGGGGACAGGACCGGGTGGCTACACCTTC. It yields the protein CASSSQMGGTGPGGYTF.

This clone occurred a few times. The chain recombines TRBV29-1 with TRBJ1-1, with D unclear. Per germline, CDR1 SQVTM and CDR2 ANQGSEA. The CDR3 is 12 amino acids. The V end lost 5 bases, the J end lost 5 bases, and 12 bases lay between the germline ends. CDR3 region: CSVPTSGTEAFF. As DNA, the CDR3 is TGCAGCGTTCCGACAAGCGGAACTGAAGCTTTCTTT.

The chain is built from TRBV6-6 and TRBJ1-6, with D possibly matching TRBD1 (5 bases). Germline CDR1 MNHNY, CDR2 SVGAGI (reference sequence). V lost 6 bases, J lost 14 bases, and 14 bases lay in between. The length of the CDR3 is 12 residues. The CDR3 sequence: CASRDTPWALHF. CDR3 coding DNA: TGTGCCAGCAGGGACACCCCGTGGGCCCTCCACTTT.

This clone was seen more than once but under ten times. V and J are TRBV13 and TRBJ2-3; 8 bases line up with TRBD1. The V segment lost 3 bases and the J segment 5 bases; nucleotides outside the gene matches: 7. The CDR3 is 15 residues long. In germline, CDR1 is PRHDT, CDR2 FYEKMQ (reference sequence). CDR3 protein: CASSFGTGGGDTQYF. CDR3 in DNA: TGTGCCAGCAGCTTTGGGACAGGAGGCGGAGATACGCAGTATTTT.

The chain combines TRBV9 with TRBJ2-6; no reliable D call. V lost 2 bases, J lost 4 bases, and 7 bases lay in between. Germline lookup yields CDR1 SGDLS and CDR2 YYNGEE. CDR3 length: 14 amino acids. The DNA for the CDR3 is TGTGCCAGCAGCGTGTACACGGGGGCCAACGTCCTGACTTTC. Its protein product is CASSVYTGANVLTF.

V gene TRBV6-5 combines with J gene TRBJ2-5, with a possible D match to TRBD1 (5 bases). Trimming removed 5 bases from V and 0 bases from J, with 10 bases in between. This CDR3 is 14 amino acids long. From germline, CDR1 is MNHEY and CDR2 SVGAGI. The CDR3 region has the DNA TGTGCCAGCAGTACAGGACAAGACCAAGAGACCCAGTACTTC. Its translation is CASSTGQDQETQYF.

This chain links TRBV15 with TRBJ1-1; 8 bases fit TRBD1. The CDR3 is made up of 18 amino acids. Per germline, CDR1 LNHNV and CDR2 YYDKDF (reference sequence). With V trimmed by 5 bases and J by 3 bases, 17 bases remained unmatched. CDR3 nucleotides: TGTGCCACCAGCCCAAGAGGGGACAGGCAGGACCTTCACACTGAAGCTTTCTTT. It specifies CATSPRGDRQDLHTEAFF.

The chain couples TRBV7-8 to TRBJ1-2, with D possibly being TRBD1 (6 bases). V was clipped by 0 bases and J by 7 bases, with 21 bases between them. The length of the CDR3 is 17 residues. CDR1 is SGHVS and CDR2 is FQNEAQ in the germline V gene. CDR3 loop: CASSLANRASDHGGYTF. As DNA, the CDR3 is TGTGCCAGCAGCTTAGCCAACAGGGCCTCGGACCACGGTGGCTACACCTTC.

V gene TRBV6-1 combines with J gene TRBJ1-3, with a possible D match to TRBD1 (6 bases). Trimming shortened V by 8 bases and J by 3 bases, and 17 bases separated the two germline ends. Germline V gene sequence: CDR1 MNHNS, CDR2 SASEGT. The CDR3 is 15 residues long. CDR3 nucleotide sequence: TGTGCCAGCGTCGCCTTAACAGGGATTGGAAACACCATATATTTT. Its translation is CASVALTGIGNTIYF.

The chain carries TRBV5-8 and TRBJ2-1; weak D call: TRBD1 (5 bases). Germline CDR1 reads SGHTS; CDR2 reads YDEGEE. This CDR3 comprises 11 residues. The V gene lost 3 bases and the J gene lost 15 bases, with 13 bases spanning the gap. CDR3 protein: CASSWGREPFF. The CDR3, as DNA: TGTGCCAGCAGCTGGGGCAGGGAACCGTTCTTC.

The CDR3 coding sequence is TGTGCCAGCAGCCCGCGCCAGGGGAACACTGAAGCTTTCTTT. Translating gives CASSPRQGNTEAFF. V usage is TRBV7-2 and J usage is TRBJ1-1; D might be TRBD1 (5 bases). The V end was cut by 5 bases, the J end by 1 base, with 11 bases between. The CDR3 length is 14 residues. Per the germline V gene, CDR1 is SGHTA and CDR2 is FQGNSA.

The genes are TRBV6-5 and TRBJ1-4; D remains unclear. Trimming took 8 bases from V and 6 from J, leaving 19 bases between them. CDR1 and CDR2 (germline): MNHEY, SVGAGI. CDR3 length equals 15 residues. CDR3 region: CASRGLGSNDEKLFF. CDR3 bases: TGTGCCAGCCGCGGCTTAGGCTCCAACGATGAAAAACTGTTTTTT.